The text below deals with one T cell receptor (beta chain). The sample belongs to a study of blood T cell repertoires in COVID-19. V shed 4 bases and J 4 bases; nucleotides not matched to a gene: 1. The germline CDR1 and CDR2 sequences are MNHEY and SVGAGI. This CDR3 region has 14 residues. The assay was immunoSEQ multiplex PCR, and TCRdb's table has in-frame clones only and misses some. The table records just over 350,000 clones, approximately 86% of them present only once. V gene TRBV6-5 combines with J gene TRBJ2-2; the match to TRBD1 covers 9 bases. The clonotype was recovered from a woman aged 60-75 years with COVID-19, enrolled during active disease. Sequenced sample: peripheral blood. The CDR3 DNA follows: TGTGCCAGCAGTTGGGACAGGGTCACCGGGGAGCTGTTTTTT. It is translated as CASSWDRVTGELFF.